This TCR beta chain originates from a study of blood T cell repertoires in COVID-19. TCRdb's copy holds only in-frame clones and misses some; the assay was immunoSEQ multiplex PCR. The sample shows about 200,000 clones, around 80% of them seen only once. V shed 1 base, J shed 3 bases, and the junction held 4 bases outside the gene matches. Germline V gene data show CDR1 as SGHTA and CDR2 as FQGNSA. CDR3 length: 15 residues. The genes are TRBV7-2 and TRBJ1-2, with 8 bases fitting TRBD1. Sequencing was performed on peripheral blood. The receptor was isolated from a woman aged 45-65 years with acute or convalescent COVID-19. This chain's CDR3 is CASSLEQGVYYGYTF. CDR3 sequence (DNA): TGTGCCAGCAGCTTAGAACAGGGGGTCTACTATGGCTACACCTTC.